This T cell receptor beta chain was sequenced for a study of early T cells in non-severe SARS-CoV-2 infection. At the level of the study: The input, bulk RNA from unsorted whole blood, was sequenced, and chains were unpaired.

This clonotype came up many times. Its antigen is not identified. The CDR3 extends over 11 amino acids. V dropped 2 bases and J dropped 7 bases, with 2 bases sitting between them. Germline CDR1 reads SNHLY; CDR2 reads FYNNEI. Study-wide findings and caveats: VDJdb-based annotation leaned toward anti-spike CD8 responses and missed private and CD4 specificities.

Individual cDNA molecules received unique molecular identifiers. A single record per CDR3 protein comes from TCRdb applying MiXCR to the 5' RACE reads. The repertoire consists of around 99,000 distinct CDR3 sequences, with around 10% occurring once and the leading ten covering roughly 7.5%. The TCR was taken from an adult who was a healthcare worker with PCR-confirmed SARS-CoV-2 infection or an uninfected control (not recorded which). Sequencing used whole blood. The J gene is TRBJ2-2, the V gene TRBV2; D gene ambiguous. For the CDR3, the DNA is TGTGCCAGCAGTGAAATCGGGGAGCTGTTTTTT. Its translation is CASSEIGELFF.